This TCR beta chain derives from a study of blood T cell repertoires in COVID-19. Method: immunoSEQ multiplex PCR; TCRdb's copy keeps in-frame clones and lacks some. The sample holds fewer than 65,000 clones, 85% to 95% seen once. V was cut by 3 bases and J by 12 bases, with 18 bases left in between. This CDR3 comprises 13 residues. Per germline, CDR1 SGDLS and CDR2 YYNGEE. The sequencing sample was made of peripheral blood. The rearrangement links TRBV9 to TRBJ1-1; D perhaps matches TRBD1 (5 bases). This sequence originates from a man aged 50-59 years with acute or convalescent COVID-19. DNA of the CDR3: TGTGCCAGCAGCGCATGGGATGGGGGGAAGACTTTCTTT. Protein: CASSAWDGGKTFF. Drawing the rest from reference TRBV9 and TRBJ1-1, the complete variable domain is DSGVTQTPKHLITATGQRVTLRCSPRSGDLSVYWYQQSLDQGLQFLIQYYNGEERAKGNILERFSAQQFPDLHSELNLSSLELGDSALYFCASSAWDGGKTFFGQGTRLTVV.